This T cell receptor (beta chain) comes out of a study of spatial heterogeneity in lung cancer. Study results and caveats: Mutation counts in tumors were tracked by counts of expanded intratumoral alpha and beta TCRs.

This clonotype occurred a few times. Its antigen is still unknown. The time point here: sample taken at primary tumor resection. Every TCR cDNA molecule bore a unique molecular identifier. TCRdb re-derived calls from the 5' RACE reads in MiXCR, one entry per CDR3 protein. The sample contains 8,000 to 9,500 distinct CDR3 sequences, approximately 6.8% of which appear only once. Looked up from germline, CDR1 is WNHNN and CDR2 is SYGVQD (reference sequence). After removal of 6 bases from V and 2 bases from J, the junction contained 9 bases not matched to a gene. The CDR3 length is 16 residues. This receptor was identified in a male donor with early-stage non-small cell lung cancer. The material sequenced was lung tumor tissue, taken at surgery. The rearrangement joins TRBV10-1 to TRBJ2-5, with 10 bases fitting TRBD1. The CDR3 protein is CASSNPLDRGQETQYF. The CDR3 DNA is TGCGCCAGCAGCAACCCCTTGGACAGGGGGCAAGAGACCCAGTACTTC.